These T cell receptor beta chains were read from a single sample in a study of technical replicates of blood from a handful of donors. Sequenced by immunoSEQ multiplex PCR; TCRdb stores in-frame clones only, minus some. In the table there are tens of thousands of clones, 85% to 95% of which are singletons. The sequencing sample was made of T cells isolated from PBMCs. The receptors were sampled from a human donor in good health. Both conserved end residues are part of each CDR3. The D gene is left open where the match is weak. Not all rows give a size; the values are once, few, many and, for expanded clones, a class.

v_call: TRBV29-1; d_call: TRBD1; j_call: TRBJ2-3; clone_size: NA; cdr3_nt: TGCAGCGTTGGGCCCCTACAGGGGGTGACAGATACGCAGTATTTT; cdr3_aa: CSVGPLQGVTDTQYF
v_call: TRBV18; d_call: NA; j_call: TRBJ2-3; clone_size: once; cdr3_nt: TGTGCCAGCTCACCACCCACAGGTGCGGGCACAGATACGCAGTATTTT; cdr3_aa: CASSPPTGAGTDTQYF
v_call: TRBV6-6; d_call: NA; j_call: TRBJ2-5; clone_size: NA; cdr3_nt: TGTGCCAGCATTCCCGACAGAATGGACGAGACCCAGTACTTC; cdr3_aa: CASIPDRMDETQYF
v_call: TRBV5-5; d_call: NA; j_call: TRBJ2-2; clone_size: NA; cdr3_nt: TGTGCCAGCAGCCCGACTGGAGCAACCGGGGAGCTGTTTTTT; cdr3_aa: CASSPTGATGELFF
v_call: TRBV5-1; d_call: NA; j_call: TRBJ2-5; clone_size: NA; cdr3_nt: TGCGCCAGCAGTCCTGATGGAGAAGAGACCCAGTACTTC; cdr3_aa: CASSPDGEETQYF
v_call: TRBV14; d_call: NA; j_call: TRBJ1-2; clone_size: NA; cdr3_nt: TGTGCCAGCAGCTTCCGGAACTATGGCTACACCTTC; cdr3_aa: CASSFRNYGYTF
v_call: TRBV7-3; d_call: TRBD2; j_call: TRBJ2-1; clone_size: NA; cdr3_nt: TGTGCCAGCAGCTTTAGGACTAGTTCGGATGAGCAGTTCTTC; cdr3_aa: CASSFRTSSDEQFF
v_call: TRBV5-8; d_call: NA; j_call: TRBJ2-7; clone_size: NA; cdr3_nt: TGTGCCAGCAGCTTGGGGACAAATCCATCCTACGAGCAGTACTTC; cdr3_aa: CASSLGTNPSYEQYF
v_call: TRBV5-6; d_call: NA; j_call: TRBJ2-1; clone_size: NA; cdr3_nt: TGTGCCAGCAGCTTGGAGGACTACCCTAAACGGTTCTTC; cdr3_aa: CASSLEDYPKRFF
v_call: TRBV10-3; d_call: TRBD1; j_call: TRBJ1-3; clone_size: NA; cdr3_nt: TGTGCCATCAGTGGCCAGGGAGGGACAGGGACTGGAAACACCATATATTTT; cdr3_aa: CAISGQGGTGTGNTIYF
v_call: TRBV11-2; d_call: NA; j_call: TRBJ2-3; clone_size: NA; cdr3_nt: TGTGCCAGCAGCTTGAGGGGGATGGACCCAGATACGCAGTATTTT; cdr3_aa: CASSLRGMDPDTQYF
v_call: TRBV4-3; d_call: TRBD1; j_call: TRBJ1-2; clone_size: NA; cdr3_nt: TGCGCCAGCAGCCAAACGACAGGGGGCAGGTTAGATGGCTACACCTTC; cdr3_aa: CASSQTTGGRLDGYTF
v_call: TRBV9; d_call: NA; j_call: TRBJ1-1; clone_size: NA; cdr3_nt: TGTGCCAGCAGCTTCGGGGGAAACACTGAAGCTTTCTTT; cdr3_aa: CASSFGGNTEAFF
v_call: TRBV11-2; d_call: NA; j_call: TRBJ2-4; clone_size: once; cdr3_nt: TGTGCCAGCAGCTTAGGACCAACAGGGTTGAACATTCAGTACTTC; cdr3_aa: CASSLGPTGLNIQYF
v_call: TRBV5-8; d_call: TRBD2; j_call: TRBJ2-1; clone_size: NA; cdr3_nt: TGTGCCGACGGGAGGCGGCAATCCTACAATGAGCAGTTCTTC; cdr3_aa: CADGRRQSYNEQFF
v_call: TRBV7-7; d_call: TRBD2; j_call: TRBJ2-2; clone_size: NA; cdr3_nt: TGTGCCAGCAGCTTAGGAGAGCGGGGCGCCGGGGAGCTGTTTTTT; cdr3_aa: CASSLGERGAGELFF
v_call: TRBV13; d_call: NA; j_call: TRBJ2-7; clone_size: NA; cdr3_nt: TGTGCCAGCAGCCCCGGTTCCGCCTACGAGCAGTACTTC; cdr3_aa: CASSPGSAYEQYF
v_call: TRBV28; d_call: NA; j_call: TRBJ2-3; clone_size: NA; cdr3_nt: TGTGCCAGCAGTTTATACGGGGGAGATACGCAGTATTTT; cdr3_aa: CASSLYGGDTQYF
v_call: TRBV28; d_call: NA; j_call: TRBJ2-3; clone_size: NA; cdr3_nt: TGTGCCAGCAGTTCCATCGGGTACACAGATACGCAGTATTTT; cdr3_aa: CASSSIGYTDTQYF
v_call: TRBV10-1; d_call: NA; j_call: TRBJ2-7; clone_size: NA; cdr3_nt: TGCGCCAGCAGTACAGGGAGCGAGCAGTACTTC; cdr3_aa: CASSTGSEQYF
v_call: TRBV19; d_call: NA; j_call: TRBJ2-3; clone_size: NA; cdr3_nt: TGTGCCAGTAGTGGCGGGATCTGGACCACAGATACGCAGTATTTT; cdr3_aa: CASSGGIWTTDTQYF
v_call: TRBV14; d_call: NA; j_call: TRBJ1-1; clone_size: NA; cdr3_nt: TGTGCCAGCAGCCAAATCCCCCAGGAAAGAATCACTGAAGCTTTCTTT; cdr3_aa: CASSQIPQERITEAFF
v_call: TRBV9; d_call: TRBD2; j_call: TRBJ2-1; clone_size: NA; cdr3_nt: TGTGCCAGCAGCGTATTCAGCGGGAGCTCCTACAATGAGCAGTTCTTC; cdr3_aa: CASSVFSGSSYNEQFF
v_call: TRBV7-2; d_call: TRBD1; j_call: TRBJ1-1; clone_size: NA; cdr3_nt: TGTGCCAGCAGCTTCTCAGGGGGCGCTTGGGTCACTGAAGCTTTCTTT; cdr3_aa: CASSFSGGAWVTEAFF
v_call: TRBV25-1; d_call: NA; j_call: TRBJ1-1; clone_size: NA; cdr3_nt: TGTGCCAGCAGTGGAATTCAGGGTTGGGCTTTCTTT; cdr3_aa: CASSGIQGWAFF
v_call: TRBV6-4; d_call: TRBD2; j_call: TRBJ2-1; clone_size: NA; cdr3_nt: TGTGCCACCCGTCCTAGCGGGGGTTACAATGAGCAGTTCTTC; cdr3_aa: CATRPSGGYNEQFF
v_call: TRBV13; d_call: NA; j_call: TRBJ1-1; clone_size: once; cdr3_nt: TGTGCCAGCAGCTTAGGCGCAGGGTTGGGGACTGAAGCTTTCTTT; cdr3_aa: CASSLGAGLGTEAFF
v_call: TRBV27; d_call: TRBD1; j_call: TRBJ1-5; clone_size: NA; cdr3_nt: TGTGCCAGCAGTTTTAGGCCGGGACAGGGGAACCAGCCCCAGCATTTT; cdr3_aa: CASSFRPGQGNQPQHF
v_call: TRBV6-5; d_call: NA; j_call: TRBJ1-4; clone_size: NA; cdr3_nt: TGTGCCAGCCGGGGGTGGGGAAGTAATGAAAAACTGTTTTTT; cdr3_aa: CASRGWGSNEKLFF
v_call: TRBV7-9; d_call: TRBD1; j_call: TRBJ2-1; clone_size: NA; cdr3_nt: TGTGCCAGCAGCGCTACTCCGGGACAGACCATAACCTACAATGAGCAGTTCTTC; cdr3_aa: CASSATPGQTITYNEQFF
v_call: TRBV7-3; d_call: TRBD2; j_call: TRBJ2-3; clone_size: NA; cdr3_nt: TGTGCCAGCAGCCCACTAGCGGGAGGCTGGACAGATACGCAGTATTTT; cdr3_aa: CASSPLAGGWTDTQYF
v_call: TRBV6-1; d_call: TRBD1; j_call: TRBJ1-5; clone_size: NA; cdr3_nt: TGTGCCAGTCGGGACAGGGGGCAGCCCCAGCATTTT; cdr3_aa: CASRDRGQPQHF
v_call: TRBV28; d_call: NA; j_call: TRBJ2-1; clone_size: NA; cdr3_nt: TGTGCCAGCAGTAGCGGAGCGGAGCAGTTCTTC; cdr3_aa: CASSSGAEQFF
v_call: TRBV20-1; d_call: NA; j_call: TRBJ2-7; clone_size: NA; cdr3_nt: TGCAGTGCGTCGGACAGCTACGAGCAGTACTTC; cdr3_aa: CSASDSYEQYF
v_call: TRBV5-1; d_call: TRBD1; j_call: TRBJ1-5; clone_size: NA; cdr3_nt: TGCGCCAGCAGCCCGGGGACAGGACTCGATCAGCCCCAGCATTTT; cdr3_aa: CASSPGTGLDQPQHF
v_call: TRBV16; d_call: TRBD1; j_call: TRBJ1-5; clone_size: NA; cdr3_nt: TGTGCCAGCAGCCAAGGGACAGGGAATCAGCCCCAGCATTTT; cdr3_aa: CASSQGTGNQPQHF
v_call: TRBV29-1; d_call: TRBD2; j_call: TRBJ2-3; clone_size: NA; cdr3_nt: TGCAGCGCCTCCGGGACTAGCGGGAGCTCTACAGATACGCAGTATTTT; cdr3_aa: CSASGTSGSSTDTQYF
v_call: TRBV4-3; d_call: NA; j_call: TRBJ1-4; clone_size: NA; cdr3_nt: TGCGCCAGCAGCCAGGGGGGAGAGCTGGTAGAAAAACTGTTTTTT; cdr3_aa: CASSQGGELVEKLFF
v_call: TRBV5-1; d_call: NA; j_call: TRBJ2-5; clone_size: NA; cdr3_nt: TGCGCCAGCAGCTTGGGACTGGGTCTGGAGACCCAGTACTTC; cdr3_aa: CASSLGLGLETQYF
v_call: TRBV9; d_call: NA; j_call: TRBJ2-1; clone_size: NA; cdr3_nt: TGTGCCAGCAGCGTGGGGACTTTAAATGAGCAGTTCTTC; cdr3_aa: CASSVGTLNEQFF
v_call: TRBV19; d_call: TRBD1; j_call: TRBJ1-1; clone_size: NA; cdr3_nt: TGTGCCAGTAGTATCGGGACAGGCTTCGAAGCTTTCTTT; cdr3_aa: CASSIGTGFEAFF
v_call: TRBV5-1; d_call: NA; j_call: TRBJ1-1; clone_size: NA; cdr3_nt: TGCGCCAGCAGCTTGCTCCCAGAGGACACTGAAGCTTTCTTT; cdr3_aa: CASSLLPEDTEAFF
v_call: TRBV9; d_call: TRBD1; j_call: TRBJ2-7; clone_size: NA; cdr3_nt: TGTGCCAGCAGCGTGACAGGGGAAACCGACGAGCAGTACTTC; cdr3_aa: CASSVTGETDEQYF
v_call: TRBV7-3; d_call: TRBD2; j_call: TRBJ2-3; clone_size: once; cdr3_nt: TGTGCCAGCAGCCCATACCCTCTTAGCGGGAGTACAGATACGCAGTATTTT; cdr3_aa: CASSPYPLSGSTDTQYF
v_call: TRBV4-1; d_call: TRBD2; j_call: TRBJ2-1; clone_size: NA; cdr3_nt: TGCGCCAGCAGCCAAGATACTAGCGGGAGAGGAACCTACAATGAGCAGTTCTTC; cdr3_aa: CASSQDTSGRGTYNEQFF
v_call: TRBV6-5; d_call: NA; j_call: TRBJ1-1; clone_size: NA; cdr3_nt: TGTGCCAGCAGTTACCCCGGAGGCACTGAAGCTTTCTTT; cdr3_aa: CASSYPGGTEAFF
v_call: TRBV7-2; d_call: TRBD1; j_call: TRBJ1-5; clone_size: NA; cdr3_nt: TGTGCCAGCAGCTTAGGGGACAGGGGGGACGGACAGCCCCAGCATTTT; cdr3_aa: CASSLGDRGDGQPQHF
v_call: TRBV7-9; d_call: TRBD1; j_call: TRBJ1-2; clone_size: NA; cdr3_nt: TGTGCCAGCAGCCTCGCGGGACAGGGGCTTGACTACACCTTC; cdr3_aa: CASSLAGQGLDYTF
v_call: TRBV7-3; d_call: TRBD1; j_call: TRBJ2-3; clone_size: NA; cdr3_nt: TGTGCCAGCACCCCCGGGACAGGGAGCACAGATACGCAGTATTTT; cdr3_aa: CASTPGTGSTDTQYF
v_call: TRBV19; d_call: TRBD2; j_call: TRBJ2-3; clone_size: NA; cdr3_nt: TGTGCCAGTAGTATTGGACTAGGTGGGGGCACAGATACGCAGTATTTT; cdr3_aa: CASSIGLGGGTDTQYF